Listed here are 22 T cell receptor beta chains from one sample, sequenced in a study of shared clonotypes between healthy human individuals. Clones were sequenced by immunoSEQ multiplex PCR, and TCRdb holds only the in-frame ones, with some missing. This repertoire shows 2 million to 2.5 million clones, around 95% found once; its top ten account for approximately 0.13%. The sequencing sample was made of naive CD4+ T cells sorted from blood. Subset: CD45RA+ positively selected. Every receptor here comes from a man younger than 35 in good health.

The genes are TRBV7-8 and TRBJ1-1; D remains unclear. Germline-derived CDR1 and CDR2 are SGHVS and FQNEAQ. V gave up 5 bases and J gave up 0 bases, with 16 bases separating them. This CDR3 has 16 amino acids. This CDR3 is CASSLWGSTMNTEAFF. The CDR3 region has the DNA TGTGCCAGCAGCCTGTGGGGTTCGACCATGAACACTGAAGCTTTCTTT. The whole variable domain, filled in from reference TRBV7-8 and TRBJ1-1, reads GAGVSQSPRYKVAKRGQDVALRCDPISGHVSLFWYQQALGQGPEFLTYFQNEAQLDKSGLPSDRFFAERPEGSVSTLKIQRTQQEDSAVYLCASSLWGSTMNTEAFFGQGTRLTVV.

The chain employs TRBV19 and TRBJ1-1; no definite D call. The V gene's germline CDR1 is LNHDA and CDR2 SQIVND (reference sequence). The V end was cut by 1 base, the J end by 5 bases, with 11 bases between. The CDR3 has 14 residues. The CDR3 sequence: CASSIGYGRTEAFF. As DNA, the CDR3 is TGTGCCAGTAGTATAGGATACGGCCGAACTGAAGCTTTCTTT. The full variable domain, with the rest looked up from reference TRBV19 and TRBJ1-1, is DGGITQSPKYLFRKEGQNVTLSCEQNLNHDAMYWYRQDPGQGLRLIYYSQIVNDFQKGDIAEGYSVSREKKESFPLTVTSAQKNPTAFYLCASSIGYGRTEAFFGQGTRLTVV.

The chain joins TRBV10-1 to TRBJ2-1, with D perhaps matching TRBD1 (6 bases). Germline V gives CDR1 WNHNN, CDR2 SYGVQD (reference sequence). Trimming pared 1 base from V and 10 bases from J, leaving 11 bases between. The CDR3 runs 13 residues. In nucleotides, the CDR3 is TGCGCCAGCAGTGAGTTACTAGGGGGAGAGCAGTTCTTC. Translated: CASSELLGGEQFF.

This rearrangement joins TRBV10-3 to TRBJ2-1; the match to TRBD1 covers 9 bases. Germline CDR1 and CDR2: ENHRY and SYGVKD. The CDR3 has 13 amino acids. V was pared by 5 bases and J by 7 bases, with 3 bases of the junction left unmatched. The CDR3 DNA is TGTGCCATCAGTTCCGGGACAGGGAATGAGCAGTTCTTC. This codes for CAISSGTGNEQFF.

The chain couples TRBV5-1 to TRBJ2-1; no clear D. V was trimmed by 0 bases and J by 6 bases, leaving 10 bases between them. CDR1 and CDR2 from the germline V gene are SGHRS and YFSETQ. CDR3 size: 14 residues. The CDR3 DNA follows: TGCGCCAGCAGCTTGGCCGCTACTTTCAATGAGCAGTTCTTC. This sequence encodes CASSLAATFNEQFF.

The chain recombines TRBV10-3 with TRBJ1-1; no reliable D call. The CDR3 length is 14 residues. Trimming shortened V by 6 bases and J by 3 bases, and 14 bases separated the two germline ends. In germline, CDR1 is ENHRY, CDR2 SYGVKD. The CDR3 DNA follows: TGTGCCATCAGGGTCGCGATTTCGGACACTGAAGCTTTCTTT. Translating gives CAIRVAISDTEAFF.

The chain joins TRBV7-9 to TRBJ1-3, with D perhaps matching TRBD1 (6 bases). V was clipped by 0 bases and J by 2 bases, with 8 bases between them. CDR1 is SEHNR, CDR2 FQNEAQ, per germline (reference sequence). CDR3 size: 15 residues. CDR3 protein: CASSLAWTAGNTIYF. The CDR3 coding sequence is TGTGCCAGCAGCTTAGCTTGGACAGCTGGAAACACCATATATTTT. Supplemented by reference TRBV7-9 and TRBJ1-3, the full variable domain reads DTGVSQNPRHKITKRGQNVTFRCDPISEHNRLYWYRQTLGQGPEFLTYFQNEAQLEKSRLLSDRFSAERPKGSFSTLEIQRTEQGDSAMYLCASSLAWTAGNTIYFGEGSWLTVV.

The DNA of the CDR3 is TGTGCCAGCAGCACATCGGGACTAGCGGTCCCCGGGGGGCAGTTCTTC. It is translated as CASSTSGLAVPGGQFF. The chain combines TRBV11-2 with TRBJ2-1; 11 bases match TRBD2. The junction had 15 bases not matched to a gene; V was cut back by 5 bases and J by 12 bases. The CDR3 runs to 16 residues. CDR1 is SGHAT and CDR2 is FQNNGV in the germline V gene.

The V and J genes are TRBV11-2 and TRBJ1-1, with 10 bases lining up with TRBD1. V shed 0 bases and J 5 bases; nucleotides not matched to a gene: 3. The CDR3 contains 15 residues. Germline V lookup: CDR1 SGHAT, CDR2 FQNNGV. CDR3 DNA: TGTGCCAGCAGCTTAGAAGGGGGACAGGGGACTGAAGCTTTCTTT. It yields the protein CASSLEGGQGTEAFF.

This rearrangement joins TRBV5-1 to TRBJ2-2; D unresolved. This CDR3 comprises 15 residues. Per the germline V gene, CDR1 is SGHRS and CDR2 is YFSETQ. Trimming removed 4 bases at V and 0 bases at J, with 10 bases between. The CDR3 nucleotides are TGCGCCAGCAGCCCATTAGGTACGAACACCGGGGAGCTGTTTTTT. Protein sequence: CASSPLGTNTGELFF.

The gene calls are TRBV30 and TRBJ2-3; a weak D match, TRBD1 (6 bases). Trimming took 5 bases from V and 5 from J, leaving 20 bases between them. CDR1 and CDR2 (germline): GTSNPN, SVGIG (reference sequence). This CDR3 has 15 amino acids. In DNA, the CDR3 is TGTGCCTGGCGGCAAACAGGGTCTCGGGGAGATACGCAGTATTTT. This translates into CAWRQTGSRGDTQYF.

The chain combines TRBV4-2 with TRBJ1-6; tentative D call: TRBD1 (6 bases). Germline CDR1 and CDR2: LGHNA and YNFKEQ. Trimming shortened V by 1 base and J by 3 bases, and 10 bases separated the two germline ends. There are 16 residues in the CDR3. The CDR3, as DNA: TGTGCCAGCAGCCAAGGGGGCAGGGGCTATAATTCACCCCTCCACTTT. This encodes CASSQGGRGYNSPLHF.

A note on this clone: Within the sample, other DNA sequences also encode this same CDR3. This chain links TRBV6-1 with TRBJ2-7; no clear D gene. Germline V gene data show CDR1 as MNHNS and CDR2 as SASEGT. The CDR3 covers 10 residues. V shed 7 bases and J shed 3 bases, with 4 bases lying between them. CDR3 region: CASNSYEQYF. The DNA for the CDR3 is TGTGCCAGCAACAGCTACGAGCAGTACTTC.

This chain links TRBV5-1 with TRBJ2-3; the match to TRBD1 covers 7 bases. This CDR3 contains 15 residues. Germline V gene sequence: CDR1 SGHRS, CDR2 YFSETQ. Trimming took 4 bases from V and 1 from J; bases not matched to a gene: 6. CDR3: CASSQGEMGTDTQYF. CDR3 sequence (DNA): TGCGCCAGCAGCCAGGGGGAGATGGGCACAGATACGCAGTATTTT. Based on the CDR3 plus reference TRBV5-1 and TRBJ2-3, the full variable domain is KAGVTQTPRYLIKTRGQQVTLSCSPISGHRSVSWYQQTPGQGLQFLFEYFSETQRNKGNFPGRFSGRQFSNSRSEMNVSTLELGDSALYLCASSQGEMGTDTQYFGPGTRLTVL.

The chain employs TRBV15 and TRBJ1-2; D uncertain. Germline V lookup: CDR1 LNHNV, CDR2 YYDKDF (reference sequence). The CDR3 is 14 residues long. Deletions cut 0 bases from V and 4 bases from J, with 9 bases between. CDR3 in DNA: TGTGCCACCAGCAGAGATCAACTTGGCTATGGCTACACCTTC. It translates to CATSRDQLGYGYTF.

The chain is built from TRBV18 and TRBJ1-5; the D gene is possibly TRBD1 (6 bases). There are 15 residues in the CDR3. CDR1 is KGHSH and CDR2 is LQKENI in the germline V gene. Trimming stripped 2 bases from V and 7 bases from J, with 15 bases between. The CDR3 protein is CASSPGTPGEQPQHF. Here the CDR3 DNA reads TGTGCCAGCTCACCAGGGACACCAGGGGAGCAGCCCCAGCATTTT.

The chain joins TRBV7-2 to TRBJ2-2; the D is unclear. The CDR3 is made up of 14 amino acids. The V end lost 1 base, the J end lost 2 bases, and 5 bases lay between the germline ends. Per germline, CDR1 SGHTA and CDR2 FQGNSA. The CDR3 DNA sequence: TGTGCCAGCAGCTTAGTCTTTAACACCGGGGAGCTGTTTTTT. Translation gives CASSLVFNTGELFF.

The chain employs TRBV6-5 and TRBJ2-3, with a tentative D call TRBD2 (5 bases). Trimming removed 0 bases at V and 6 bases at J, with 10 bases between. The germline V gene encodes CDR1 MNHEY and CDR2 SVGAGI. CDR3 size: 14 residues. The CDR3 reads CASSYSRGRDTQYF. The CDR3 DNA reads as TGTGCCAGCAGTTACTCACGAGGGCGGGATACGCAGTATTTT.

This sequence joins TRBV25-1 and TRBJ1-6, with unresolved D. V lost 3 bases and J 7 bases, leaving 13 bases between the germline ends. CDR3 length: 15 amino acids. In germline, CDR1 is MGHDK, CDR2 SYGVNS. CDR3 loop: CASSEYGRQNSPLHF. The CDR3 DNA follows: TGTGCCAGCAGTGAGTACGGGCGGCAGAATTCACCCCTCCACTTT.

The CDR3 coding sequence is TGTGCCAGCAGCTTGGAAGGTGGAAGGTCTCACACTGAAGCTTTCTTT. It codes for CASSLEGGRSHTEAFF. The rearrangement uses TRBV5-4 and TRBJ1-1, with D uncertain. Germline lookup yields CDR1 SGHNT and CDR2 YYREEE (reference sequence). CDR3 length: 16 amino acids. Trimming cost V 0 bases and J 3 bases, with 15 bases left between them.

The CDR3 protein is CASSDTDFEDSYGYTF. Written as DNA, the CDR3 is TGCGCCAGCAGTGATACCGACTTCGAAGACAGCTATGGCTACACCTTC. The V gene is TRBV10-1, the J gene TRBJ1-2, with D possibly matching TRBD1 (5 bases). V was clipped by 3 bases and J by 4 bases, with 18 bases between them. The CDR3 is 16 residues long. The germline gives CDR1 WNHNN, CDR2 SYGVQD (reference sequence).

A word on this clone: This sample includes further DNA sequences coding for the same CDR3. The chain uses TRBV2 and TRBJ2-3; D call uncertain. CDR3 length equals 12 residues. Trimming stripped 6 bases from V and 2 bases from J, with 6 bases between. Germline CDR1 and CDR2: SNHLY and FYNNEI. CDR3 residues: CASRRDTDTQYF. The DNA of the CDR3 is TGTGCCAGCAGACGCGACACAGATACGCAGTATTTT.